Shown below are 22 T cell receptor beta chains from a single sample sequenced in a study of identical twins. Each CDR3 protein gets one entry after TCRdb re-called the 5' RACE reads with MiXCR. Of roughly 1.6 million distinct CDR3 sequences listed, around a third are singletons. Specimen: cord blood. The receptors come from a newborn girl in good health.

The CDR3 DNA follows: TGTGCCAGCAGCCCACTTCAGGTCACAGATACGCAGTATTTT. Amino acids: CASSPLQVTDTQYF. V is TRBV7-9 and J is TRBJ2-3, with D uncertain. Trimming shortened V by 5 bases and J by 2 bases, and 11 bases separated the two germline ends. The length of the CDR3 is 14 residues. Germline-derived CDR1 and CDR2 are SEHNR and FQNEAQ (reference sequence).

This clonotype was recorded at least ten times. The genes are TRBV20-1 and TRBJ2-7; D not resolved. V lost 2 bases, J lost 0 bases, and 8 bases lay in between. This CDR3 spans 13 amino acids. The germline CDR1 and CDR2 sequences are DFQATT and SNEGSKA (reference sequence). The CDR3 spells CSARSDSSYEQYF. The CDR3 DNA follows: TGCAGTGCTAGAAGCGACTCCTCCTACGAGCAGTACTTC.

In this sample, this clonotype turned up once. The V call is TRBV10-3, the J call TRBJ2-6; TRBD1 or TRBD2 may be the D gene (6 bases each). V lost 2 bases and J lost 4, with 9 bases in between. Germline V gene sequence: CDR1 ENHRY, CDR2 SYGVKD. This CDR3 is built from 15 residues. The CDR3 DNA reads as TGTGCCATCAGTGAGGGGGGGCAGGGGGCCAACGTCCTGACTTTC. Translated, it gives CAISEGGQGANVLTF.

V usage is TRBV4-2 and J usage is TRBJ2-7; D is perhaps TRBD2 (5 bases). CDR1 and CDR2 from the germline V gene are LGHNA and YNFKEQ. Trimming removed 0 bases at V and 0 bases at J, with 12 bases between. This CDR3 region has 16 residues. The CDR3 loop reads CASSQETTRGSYEQYF. The DNA of the CDR3 is TGTGCCAGCAGCCAAGAGACCACCCGGGGCTCCTACGAGCAGTACTTC.

This chain joins TRBV20-1 and TRBJ2-1, with 8 positions matching TRBD2. The CDR3 has 15 amino acids. The germline V gene encodes CDR1 DFQATT and CDR2 SNEGSKA (reference sequence). V gave up 2 bases and J gave up 6 bases; unmatched junction bases: 9. CDR3 bases: TGCAGTGCTAGATTCCCCGGGACTAGTACCAATGAGCAGTTCTTC. Translated: CSARFPGTSTNEQFF.

In its sample, this clonotype was seen once. The rearrangement links TRBV4-1 to TRBJ2-2; TRBD2 is a possible D gene (5 bases). This CDR3 has 15 residues. Between the trimmed V and J ends, which lost 4 bases and 2 bases, there was a span of 11 bases. Germline lookup yields CDR1 MGHRA and CDR2 YSYEKL. This CDR3 is CASSPIAQNTGELFF. The CDR3 nucleotides are TGCGCCAGCAGCCCCATAGCGCAAAACACCGGGGAGCTGTTTTTT.

V is TRBV4-2 and J is TRBJ2-5; TRBD1 matches 8 bases. Germline lookup yields CDR1 LGHNA and CDR2 YNFKEQ. The V gene end was trimmed by 1 base and the J gene end by 11 bases; junction bases not matched to a gene: 18. This CDR3 has 17 residues. CDR3 sequence reads: CASSQARTGGYYNEQYF. The CDR3 coding sequence is TGTGCCAGCAGCCAAGCCCGAACAGGGGGTTACTACAATGAGCAGTACTTC.

In its sample, this clonotype was seen a few times. V gene TRBV6-2 or TRBV6-3 combines with J gene TRBJ2-4; 9 nucleotides match TRBD2. The J call is uncertain, as TRBJ2-7 better fits the DNA end. The CDR3 sequence is 14 residues long. Germline CDR1 is MNHEY and CDR2 is SVGEGT. CDR3 DNA: TGTGCCAGCAGACGTAGCGGGAGTGAGAACGAGCAGTACTTC. Amino acid sequence: CASRRSGSENEQYF.

This clonotype turned up a few times. The chain recombines TRBV12-3 or TRBV12-4 with TRBJ2-5, with 7 bases that match TRBD1. Unmatched junction bases numbered 6, after V lost 8 bases and J lost 0 bases. This CDR3 region has 14 residues. As DNA, the CDR3 is TGTGCCAGCTTGAGGGACAGCTACCAAGAGACCCAGTACTTC. It encodes CASLRDSYQETQYF.

This clonotype was counted between two and nine times. J is TRBJ1-4 and V is TRBV29-1; no reliable D call. This CDR3 is 14 amino acids long. Trimming took 0 bases from V and 0 from J, leaving 5 bases between them. Germline CDR1 is SQVTM and CDR2 is ANQGSEA. The DNA for the CDR3 is TGCAGCGTTGAAGACCCTGCAACTAATGAAAAACTGTTTTTT. Residues: CSVEDPATNEKLFF.

V is TRBV4-2 and J is TRBJ1-4; D not certain. CDR1 LGHNA and CDR2 YNFKEQ come from the germline V gene. Trimming stripped 0 bases from V and 5 bases from J, with 13 bases between. The CDR3 extends over 16 amino acids. In DNA form, the CDR3 reads TGTGCCAGCAGCCAAGATCCCGGGAACTCAAATGAAAAACTGTTTTTT. It codes for CASSQDPGNSNEKLFF.

This chain connects TRBV6-5 to TRBJ1-3, with D possibly being TRBD1 (6 bases). Trimming took 6 bases from V and 2 from J, leaving 14 bases between them. Germline assignment: CDR1 MNHEY and CDR2 SVGAGI. This CDR3 spans 15 amino acids. CDR3 sequence reads: CASRSTGLPGNTIYF. Here the CDR3 DNA reads TGTGCCAGCAGGTCCACAGGGTTACCTGGAAACACCATATATTTT.

The V gene is TRBV18, the J gene TRBJ2-7; 7 bases map to TRBD1. The CDR3 has 14 amino acids. Looked up from germline, CDR1 is KGHSH and CDR2 is LQKENI. Unmatched junction bases numbered 7, after V lost 3 bases and J lost 5 bases. The CDR3 nucleotides read TGTGCCAGCTCACCCCGACAGGGTAAGCACGAGCAGTACTTC. Amino acids: CASSPRQGKHEQYF.

This clonotype was recorded once. Since a far larger clone is one base different, this is likely a read error. This chain uses TRBV29-1 with TRBJ2-5; D gene uncertain. Per germline, CDR1 SQVTM and CDR2 ANQGSEA. The CDR3 runs 12 residues. The CDR3: CSFEGLGETQYF. The DNA of the CDR3 is TGCAGCTTTGAAGGTCTGGGGGAGACCCAGTACTTC. The whole variable domain, filled in from reference TRBV29-1 and TRBJ2-5, reads SAVISQKPSRDICQRGTSLTIQCQVDSQVTMMFWYRQQPGQSLTLIATANQGSEATYESGFVIDKFPISRPNLTFSTLTVSNMSPEDSSIYLCSFEGLGETQYFGPGTRLLVL.

The chain uses TRBV7-9 and TRBJ1-1, with 7 bases lining up with TRBD1. This CDR3 is built from 15 residues. V lost 3 bases, J lost 4 bases, and 8 bases stayed unmatched. Germline CDR1 is SEHNR and CDR2 is FQNEAQ (reference sequence). CDR3 protein: CASSFNRQGLTEAFF. DNA of the CDR3: TGTGCCAGCAGCTTTAACCGACAGGGCCTCACTGAAGCTTTCTTT.

The chain recombines TRBV12-3 or TRBV12-4 with TRBJ2-7; weak D call: TRBD2 (5 bases). Trimming shortened V by 8 bases and J by 4 bases, and 18 bases separated the two germline ends. The CDR3 extends over 14 amino acids. DNA for the CDR3: TGTGCCAGCGCAACGCCGGGGTTGAGGTACGAGCAGTACTTC. This codes for CASATPGLRYEQYF.

The chain employs TRBV20-1 and TRBJ2-7; weak D call: TRBD2 (5 bases). Germline V gives CDR1 DFQATT, CDR2 SNEGSKA (reference sequence). The CDR3 is 12 residues long. V dropped 2 bases and J dropped 6 bases, with 11 bases sitting between them. The CDR3 loop reads CSARTTRIEQYF. For the CDR3, the DNA is TGCAGTGCTAGAACTACTAGGATCGAGCAGTACTTC.

This clonotype came up many times. The chain has TRBV9 and TRBJ2-7; no firm D call. The germline V gene encodes CDR1 SGDLS and CDR2 YYNGEE. This CDR3 comprises 13 residues. V dropped 0 bases and J dropped 5 bases, with 9 bases sitting between them. CDR3 coding DNA: TGTGCCAGCAGCGTAGGCGGAGTTCACGAGCAGTACTTC. It translates to CASSVGGVHEQYF.

The rearrangement joins TRBV7-2 to TRBJ2-3, with D perhaps matching TRBD2 (6 bases). V gave up 1 base and J gave up 6 bases, with 11 bases separating them. CDR3 length: 14 residues. CDR1 and CDR2 (germline): SGHTA, FQGNSA. For the CDR3, the DNA is TGTGCCAGCAGCTTAGTGTCTAGCGTGGATACGCAGTATTTT. Protein: CASSLVSSVDTQYF.

The chain combines TRBV20-1 with TRBJ2-7, with unresolved D. This CDR3 is 12 amino acids long. CDR1 is DFQATT and CDR2 is SNEGSKA in the germline V gene (reference sequence). Between the trimmed V and J ends, which lost 2 bases and 3 bases, there was a span of 8 bases. The CDR3 protein is CSARSPNYEQYF. The DNA for the CDR3 is TGCAGTGCTAGATCCCCCAACTACGAGCAGTACTTC.

The chain joins TRBV2 to TRBJ2-2; D remains unclear. The CDR3 is made up of 13 amino acids. Trimming removed 5 bases from V and 7 bases from J, with 11 bases in between. The germline gives CDR1 SNHLY, CDR2 FYNNEI. The CDR3 region has the DNA TGTGCCAGCAGTACCTTGGTAGGCGGGGAGCTGTTTTTT. Its protein product is CASSTLVGGELFF.

V gene TRBV18 combines with J gene TRBJ1-5; TRBD1 aligns across 8 bases. The CDR3 has 14 residues. CDR1 is KGHSH and CDR2 is LQKENI in the germline V gene. The V segment lost 4 bases and the J segment 4 bases; nucleotides outside the gene matches: 3. The CDR3 region has the DNA TGTGCCAGCTCACAGGGACAGGAGAATCAGCCCCAGCATTTT. Translated, it gives CASSQGQENQPQHF.